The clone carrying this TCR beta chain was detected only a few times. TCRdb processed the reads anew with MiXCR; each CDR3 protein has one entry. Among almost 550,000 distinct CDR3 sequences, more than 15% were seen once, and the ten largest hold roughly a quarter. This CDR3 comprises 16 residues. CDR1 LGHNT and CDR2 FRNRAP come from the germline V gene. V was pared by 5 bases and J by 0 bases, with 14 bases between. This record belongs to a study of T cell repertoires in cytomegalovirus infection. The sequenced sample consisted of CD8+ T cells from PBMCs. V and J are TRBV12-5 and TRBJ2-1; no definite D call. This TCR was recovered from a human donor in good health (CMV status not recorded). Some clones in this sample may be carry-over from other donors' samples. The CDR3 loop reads CASGPPGTRSYNEQFF. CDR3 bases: TGTGCTAGTGGTCCCCCCGGAACACGCTCCTACAATGAGCAGTTCTTC.